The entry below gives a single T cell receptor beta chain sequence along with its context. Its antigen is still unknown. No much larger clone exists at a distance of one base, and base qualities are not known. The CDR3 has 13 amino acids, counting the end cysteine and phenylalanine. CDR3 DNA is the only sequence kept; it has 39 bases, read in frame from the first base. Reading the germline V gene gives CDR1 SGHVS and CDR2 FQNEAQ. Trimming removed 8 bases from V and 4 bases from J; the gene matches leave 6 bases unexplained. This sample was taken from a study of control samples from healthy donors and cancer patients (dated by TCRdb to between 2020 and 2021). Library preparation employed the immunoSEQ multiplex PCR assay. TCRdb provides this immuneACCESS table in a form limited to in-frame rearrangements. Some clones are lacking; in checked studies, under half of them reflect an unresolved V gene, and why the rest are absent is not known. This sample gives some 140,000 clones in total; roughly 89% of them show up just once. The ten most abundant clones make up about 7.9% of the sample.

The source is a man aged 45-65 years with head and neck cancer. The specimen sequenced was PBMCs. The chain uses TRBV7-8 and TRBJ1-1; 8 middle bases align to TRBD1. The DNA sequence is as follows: TGTGCCAGCGGTCACAGGGGGTCCACTGAAGCTTTCTTT. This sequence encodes CASGHRGSTEAFF.